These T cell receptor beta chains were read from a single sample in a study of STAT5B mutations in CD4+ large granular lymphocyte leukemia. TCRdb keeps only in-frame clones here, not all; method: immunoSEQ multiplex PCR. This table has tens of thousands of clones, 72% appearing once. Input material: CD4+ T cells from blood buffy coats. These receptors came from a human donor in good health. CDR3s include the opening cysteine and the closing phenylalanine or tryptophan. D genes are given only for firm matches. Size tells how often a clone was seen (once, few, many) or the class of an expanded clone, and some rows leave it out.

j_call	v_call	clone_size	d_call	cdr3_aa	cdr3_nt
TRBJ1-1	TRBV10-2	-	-	CASSESAGSLNTEAFF	TGCGCCAGCAGTGAGTCGGCGGGCAGTCTGAACACTGAAGCTTTCTTT
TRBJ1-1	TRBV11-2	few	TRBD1	CASSSGQVSTEAFF	TGTGCCAGCAGCTCCGGACAGGTCTCGACTGAAGCTTTCTTT
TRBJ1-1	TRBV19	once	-	CASTTLQMNTEAFF	TGTGCCAGTACCACCTTACAGATGAACACTGAAGCTTTCTTT
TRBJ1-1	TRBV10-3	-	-	CAISFSGLSGTEAFF	TGTGCCATCAGTTTTTCAGGGTTGAGTGGGACTGAAGCTTTCTTT
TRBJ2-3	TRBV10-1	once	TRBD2	CASSQGLAGAADTQYF	TGCGCCAGCAGTCAAGGACTAGCGGGGGCCGCAGATACGCAGTATTTT
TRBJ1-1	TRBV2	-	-	CASSEGTVTEAFF	TGTGCCAGCAGTGAAGGGACAGTCACTGAAGCTTTCTTT
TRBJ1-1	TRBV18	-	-	CASSPDGEDAFF	TGTGCCAGCTCACCAGACGGGGAGGATGCTTTCTTT
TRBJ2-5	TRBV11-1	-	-	CASSLGERGSQYF	TGTGCCAGCAGCTTAGGGGAGAGGGGGTCCCAGTACTTC
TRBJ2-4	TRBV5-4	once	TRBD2	CASSLVAGRGKNIQYF	TGTGCCAGCAGCTTGGTGGCAGGGAGGGGCAAAAACATTCAGTACTTC
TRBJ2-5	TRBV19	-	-	CASRGLGRETQYF	TGTGCCAGTAGGGGGCTGGGGCGGGAGACCCAGTACTTC
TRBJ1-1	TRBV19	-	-	CASSSPGGEYFMNTEAFF	TGTGCCAGTAGTAGTCCGGGAGGCGAGTACTTCATGAACACTGAAGCTTTCTTT
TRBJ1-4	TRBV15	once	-	CATSRDRARPGMFF	TGTGCCACCAGCAGAGATCGAGCGAGGCCCGGGATGTTTTTT
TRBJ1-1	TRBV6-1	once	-	CASSEARGGTEAFF	TGTGCCAGCAGTGAAGCGCGGGGTGGCACTGAAGCTTTCTTT
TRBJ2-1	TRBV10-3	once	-	CAIGGAGGSRNEQFF	TGTGCCATAGGCGGGGCAGGGGGGTCTCGCAATGAGCAGTTCTTC
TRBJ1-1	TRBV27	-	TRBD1	CASSFGDRGRSEAFF	TGTGCCAGCAGTTTCGGGGACAGGGGTAGGTCTGAAGCTTTCTTT
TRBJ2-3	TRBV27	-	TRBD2	CASSLGGLADTQYF	TGTGCCAGCAGTCTCGGGGGGTTGGCAGATACGCAGTATTTT
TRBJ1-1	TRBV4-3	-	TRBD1	CASSQRTGGNTEAFF	TGCGCCAGCAGCCAACGTACAGGGGGAAACACTGAAGCTTTCTTT
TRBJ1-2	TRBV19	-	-	CASSIGRERDGYTF	TGTGCCAGTAGTATCGGAAGGGAAAGAGACGGCTACACCTTC
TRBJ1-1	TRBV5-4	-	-	CASSSTLGDATEAFF	TGTGCCAGCAGCTCAACTTTAGGTGATGCCACTGAAGCTTTCTTT
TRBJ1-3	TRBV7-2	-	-	CASSLVSRSGNTIYF	TGTGCCAGCAGCTTAGTAAGTCGCTCTGGAAACACCATATATTTT
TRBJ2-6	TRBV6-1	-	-	CASGVGMGFLVLTF	TGTGCCAGCGGAGTGGGTATGGGCTTTCTCGTCCTGACTTTC
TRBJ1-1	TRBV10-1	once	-	CATLPRGNTEAFF	TGCGCCACTCTCCCCCGGGGGAACACTGAAGCTTTCTTT
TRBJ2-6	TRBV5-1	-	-	CASSLSGAGANVLTF	TGCGCCAGCAGCTTATCGGGTGCTGGGGCCAACGTCCTGACTTTC
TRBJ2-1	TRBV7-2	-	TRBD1	CASSLRQGVNNEQFF	TGTGCCAGCAGCTTAAGACAGGGGGTCAACAATGAGCAGTTCTTC
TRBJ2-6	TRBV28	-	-	CASSLNPFRAGANVLTF	TGTGCCAGCAGTTTAAATCCTTTCAGGGCAGGGGCCAACGTCCTGACTTTC
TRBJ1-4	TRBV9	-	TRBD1	CASSVGRTGEVNEKLFF	TGTGCCAGCAGCGTAGGACGGACAGGGGAGGTTAATGAAAAACTGTTTTTT
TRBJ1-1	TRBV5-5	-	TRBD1	CASSLGDRVRAFF	TGTGCCAGCAGCTTGGGGGACAGGGTACGGGCTTTCTTT
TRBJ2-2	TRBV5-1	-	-	CASSLVGTMNTGELFF	TGCGCCAGCAGCTTGGTTGGAACAATGAACACCGGGGAGCTGTTTTTT
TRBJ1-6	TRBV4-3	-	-	CASSQGSDNASPLHF	TGCGCCAGCAGCCAAGGCTCGGACAATGCTTCCCCCCTCCACTTT
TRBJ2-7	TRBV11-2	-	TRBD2	CASSWTSSGEAYEQYF	TGTGCCAGCAGCTGGACCTCTAGCGGGGAAGCCTACGAGCAGTACTTC
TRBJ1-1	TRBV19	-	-	CASSIGRNTEAFF	TGTGCCAGTAGTATCGGCAGGAACACTGAAGCTTTCTTT